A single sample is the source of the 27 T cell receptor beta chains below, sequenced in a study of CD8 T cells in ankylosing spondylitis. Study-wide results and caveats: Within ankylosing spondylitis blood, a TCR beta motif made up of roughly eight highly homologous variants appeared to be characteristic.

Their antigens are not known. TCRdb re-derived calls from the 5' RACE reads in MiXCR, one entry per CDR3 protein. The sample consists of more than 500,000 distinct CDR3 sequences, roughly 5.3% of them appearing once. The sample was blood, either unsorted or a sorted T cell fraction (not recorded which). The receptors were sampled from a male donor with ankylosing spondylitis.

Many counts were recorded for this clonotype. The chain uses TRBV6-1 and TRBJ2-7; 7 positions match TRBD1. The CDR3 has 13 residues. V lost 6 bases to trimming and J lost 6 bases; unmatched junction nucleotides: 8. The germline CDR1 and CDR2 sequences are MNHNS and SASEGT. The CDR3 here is CASRPTGAGEQYF. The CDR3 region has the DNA TGTGCCAGCAGGCCCACAGGGGCCGGCGAGCAGTACTTC.

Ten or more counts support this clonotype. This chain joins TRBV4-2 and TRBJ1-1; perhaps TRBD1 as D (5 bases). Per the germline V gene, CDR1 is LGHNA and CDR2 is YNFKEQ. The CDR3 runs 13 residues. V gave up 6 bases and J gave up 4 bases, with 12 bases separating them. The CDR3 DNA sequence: TGTGCCAGCAGATCGGGGCAGGGCACTGAAGCTTTCTTT. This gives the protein CASRSGQGTEAFF.

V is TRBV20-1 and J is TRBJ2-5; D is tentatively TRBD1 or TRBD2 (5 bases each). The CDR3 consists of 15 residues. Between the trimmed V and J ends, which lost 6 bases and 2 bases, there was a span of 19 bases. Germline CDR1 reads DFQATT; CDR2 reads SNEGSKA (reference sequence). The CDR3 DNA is TGCAGTGCCCAGACGGGGATAGGGGTACAAGAGACCCAGTACTTC. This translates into CSAQTGIGVQETQYF.

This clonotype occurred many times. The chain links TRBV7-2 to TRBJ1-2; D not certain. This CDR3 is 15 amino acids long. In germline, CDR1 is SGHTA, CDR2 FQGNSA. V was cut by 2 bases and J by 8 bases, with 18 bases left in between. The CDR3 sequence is CASSLRVFTQRGYTF. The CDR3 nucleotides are TGTGCCAGCAGCTTAAGAGTGTTTACGCAGCGGGGCTACACCTTC.

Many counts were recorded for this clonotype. Written as DNA, the CDR3 is TGTGCCAGCTCACCACAGGATGTAGCGAACACCGGGGAGCTGTTTTTT. Amino acids: CASSPQDVANTGELFF. The V and J genes are TRBV18 and TRBJ2-2; D gene ambiguous. This CDR3 contains 16 residues. Germline V lookup: CDR1 KGHSH, CDR2 LQKENI. V dropped 1 base and J dropped 0 bases, with 9 bases sitting between them.

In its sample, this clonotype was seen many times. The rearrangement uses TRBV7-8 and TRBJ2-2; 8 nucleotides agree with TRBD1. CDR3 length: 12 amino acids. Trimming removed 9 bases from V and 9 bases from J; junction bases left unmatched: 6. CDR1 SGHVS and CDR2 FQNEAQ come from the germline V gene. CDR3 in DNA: TGTGCCAGTCACCCAGGGGGCCGGGAGCTGTTTTTT. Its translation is CASHPGGRELFF.

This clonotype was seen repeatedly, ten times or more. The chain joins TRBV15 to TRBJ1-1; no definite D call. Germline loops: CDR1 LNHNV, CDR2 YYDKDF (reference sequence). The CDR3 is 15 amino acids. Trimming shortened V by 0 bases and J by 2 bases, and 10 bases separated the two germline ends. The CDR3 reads CATSRDKRTNTEAFF. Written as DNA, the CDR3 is TGTGCCACCAGCAGAGATAAAAGGACTAACACTGAAGCTTTCTTT.

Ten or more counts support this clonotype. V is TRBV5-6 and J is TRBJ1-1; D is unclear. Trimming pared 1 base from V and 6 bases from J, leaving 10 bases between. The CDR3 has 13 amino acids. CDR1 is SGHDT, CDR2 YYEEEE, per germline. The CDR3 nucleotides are TGTGCCAGCAGCTTGAGGCCCTGGGCTGAAGCTTTCTTT. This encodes CASSLRPWAEAFF.

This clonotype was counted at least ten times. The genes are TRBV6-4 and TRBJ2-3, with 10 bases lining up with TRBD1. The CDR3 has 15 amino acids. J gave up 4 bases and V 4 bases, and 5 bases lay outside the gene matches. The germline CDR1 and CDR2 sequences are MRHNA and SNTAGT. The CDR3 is CASSGGTGDPDTQYF. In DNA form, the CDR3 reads TGTGCCAGCAGTGGCGGGACAGGGGATCCAGATACGCAGTATTTT.

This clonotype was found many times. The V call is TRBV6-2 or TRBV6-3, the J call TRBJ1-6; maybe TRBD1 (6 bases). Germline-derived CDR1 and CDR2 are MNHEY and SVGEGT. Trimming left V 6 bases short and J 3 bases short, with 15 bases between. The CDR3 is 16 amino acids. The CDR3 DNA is TGTGCCAGCAGGCCAGGGTGGACAGACTATAATTCACCCCTCCACTTT. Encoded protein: CASRPGWTDYNSPLHF.

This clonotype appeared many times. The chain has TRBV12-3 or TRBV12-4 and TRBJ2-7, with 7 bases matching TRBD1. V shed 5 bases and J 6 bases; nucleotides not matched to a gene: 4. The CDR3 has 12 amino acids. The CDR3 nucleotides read TGTGCCAGCAGTCAGACAGGGCGCGAGCAGTACTTC. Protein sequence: CASSQTGREQYF.

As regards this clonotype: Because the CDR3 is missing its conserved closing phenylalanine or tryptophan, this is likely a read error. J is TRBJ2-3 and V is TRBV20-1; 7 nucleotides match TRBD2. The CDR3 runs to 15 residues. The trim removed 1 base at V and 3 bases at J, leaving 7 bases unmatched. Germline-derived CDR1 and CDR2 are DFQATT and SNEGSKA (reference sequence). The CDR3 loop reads CSARVAGEVTDTQYV. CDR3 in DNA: TGCAGTGCTAGAGTTGCGGGAGAGGTTACAGATACGCAGTATGTT.

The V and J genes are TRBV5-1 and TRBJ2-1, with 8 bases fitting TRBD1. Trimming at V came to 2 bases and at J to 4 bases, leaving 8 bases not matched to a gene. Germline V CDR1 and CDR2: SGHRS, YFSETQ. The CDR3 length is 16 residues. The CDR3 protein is CASSFFQGAIYNEQFF. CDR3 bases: TGCGCCAGCAGCTTCTTTCAGGGGGCTATTTACAATGAGCAGTTCTTC. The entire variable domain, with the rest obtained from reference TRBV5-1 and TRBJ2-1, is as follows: KAGVTQTPRYLIKTRGQQVTLSCSPISGHRSVSWYQQTPGQGLQFLFEYFSETQRNKGNFPGRFSGRQFSNSRSEMNVSTLELGDSALYLCASSFFQGAIYNEQFFGPGTRLTVL.

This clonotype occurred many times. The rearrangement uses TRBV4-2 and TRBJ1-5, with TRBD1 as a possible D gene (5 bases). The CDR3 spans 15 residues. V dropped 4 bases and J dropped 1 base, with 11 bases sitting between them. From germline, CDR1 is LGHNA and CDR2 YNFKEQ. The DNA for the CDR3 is TGTGCCAGCAGCCCGGGGGAGGGGAGCAATCAGCCCCAGCATTTT. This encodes CASSPGEGSNQPQHF.

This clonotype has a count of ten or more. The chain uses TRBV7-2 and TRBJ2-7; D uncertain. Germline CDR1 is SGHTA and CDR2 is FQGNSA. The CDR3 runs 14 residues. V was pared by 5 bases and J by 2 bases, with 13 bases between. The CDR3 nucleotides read TGTGCCAGCAGCCTATCCGTTACAGCCTACGAGCAGTACTTC. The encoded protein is CASSLSVTAYEQYF. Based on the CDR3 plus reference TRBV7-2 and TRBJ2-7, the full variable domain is GAGVSQSPSNKVTEKGKDVELRCDPISGHTALYWYRQSLGQGLEFLIYFQGNSAPDKSGLPSDRFSAERTGGSVSTLTIQRTQQEDSAVYLCASSLSVTAYEQYFGPGTRLTVT.

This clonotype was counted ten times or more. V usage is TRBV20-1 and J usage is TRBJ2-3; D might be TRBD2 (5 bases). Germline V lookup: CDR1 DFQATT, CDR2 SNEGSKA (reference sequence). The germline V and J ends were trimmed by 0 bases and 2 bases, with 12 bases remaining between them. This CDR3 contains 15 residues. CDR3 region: CSARDLSGTTDTQYF. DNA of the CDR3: TGCAGTGCTAGAGATCTATCGGGAACCACAGATACGCAGTATTTT.

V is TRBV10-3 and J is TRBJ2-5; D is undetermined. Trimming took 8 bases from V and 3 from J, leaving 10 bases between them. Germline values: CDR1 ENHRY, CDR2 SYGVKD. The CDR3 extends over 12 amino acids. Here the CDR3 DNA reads TGTGCCATCGGGCAGACGGAAGAGACCCAGTACTTC. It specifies CAIGQTEETQYF.

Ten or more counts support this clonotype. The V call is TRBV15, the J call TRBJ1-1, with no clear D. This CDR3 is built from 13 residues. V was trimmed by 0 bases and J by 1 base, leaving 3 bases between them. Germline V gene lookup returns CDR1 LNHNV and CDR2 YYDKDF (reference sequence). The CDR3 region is CATSRDGNTEAFF. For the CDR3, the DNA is TGTGCCACCAGCAGAGATGGGAACACTGAAGCTTTCTTT.

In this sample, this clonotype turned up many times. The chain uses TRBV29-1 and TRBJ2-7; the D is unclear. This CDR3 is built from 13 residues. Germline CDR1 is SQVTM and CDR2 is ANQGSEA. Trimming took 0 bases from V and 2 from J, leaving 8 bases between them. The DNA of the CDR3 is TGCAGCGTTGAAGATCGTGGTACCTACGAGCAGTACTTC. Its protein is CSVEDRGTYEQYF.

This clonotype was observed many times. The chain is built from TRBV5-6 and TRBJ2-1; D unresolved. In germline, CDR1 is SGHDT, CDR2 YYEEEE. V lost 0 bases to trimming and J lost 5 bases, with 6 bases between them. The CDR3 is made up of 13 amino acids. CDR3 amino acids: CASSLVQDNEQFF. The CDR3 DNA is TGTGCCAGCAGCTTGGTACAAGACAATGAGCAGTTCTTC.

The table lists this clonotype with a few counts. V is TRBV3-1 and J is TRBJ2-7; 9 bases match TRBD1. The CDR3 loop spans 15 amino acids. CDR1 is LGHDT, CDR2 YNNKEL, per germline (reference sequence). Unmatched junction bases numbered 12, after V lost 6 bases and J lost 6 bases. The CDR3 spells CASRRSGQGIIEQYF. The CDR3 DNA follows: TGTGCCAGCAGGCGTTCGGGACAGGGCATTATCGAGCAGTACTTC.

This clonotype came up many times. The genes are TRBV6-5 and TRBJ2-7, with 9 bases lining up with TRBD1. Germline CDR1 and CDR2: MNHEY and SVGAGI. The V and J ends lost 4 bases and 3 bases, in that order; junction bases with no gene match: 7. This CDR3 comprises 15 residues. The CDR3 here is CASSFTGGHFYEQYF. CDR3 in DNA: TGTGCCAGCAGTTTTACAGGGGGCCATTTCTACGAGCAGTACTTC.

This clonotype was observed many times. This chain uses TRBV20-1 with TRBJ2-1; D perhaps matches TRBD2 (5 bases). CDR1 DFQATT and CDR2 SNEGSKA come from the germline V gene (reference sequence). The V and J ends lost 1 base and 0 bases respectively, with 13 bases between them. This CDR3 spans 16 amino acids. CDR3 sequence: CSARGSGASSYNEQFF. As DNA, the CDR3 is TGCAGTGCTAGAGGGAGCGGTGCCAGCTCCTACAATGAGCAGTTCTTC.

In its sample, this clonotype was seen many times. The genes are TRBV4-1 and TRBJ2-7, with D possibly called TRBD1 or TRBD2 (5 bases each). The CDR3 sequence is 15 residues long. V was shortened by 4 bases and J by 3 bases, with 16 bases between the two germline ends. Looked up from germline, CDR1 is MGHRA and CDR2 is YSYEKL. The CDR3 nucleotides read TGCGCCAGCAGCCGCGCAGGGAGTGGGGACTACGAGCAGTACTTC. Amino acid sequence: CASSRAGSGDYEQYF.

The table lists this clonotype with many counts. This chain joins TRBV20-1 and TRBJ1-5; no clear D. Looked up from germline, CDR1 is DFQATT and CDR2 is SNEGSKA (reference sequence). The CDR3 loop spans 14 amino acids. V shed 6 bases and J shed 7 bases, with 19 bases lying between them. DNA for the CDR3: TGCAGTGCGGAAGGGATCACCAGAGGCCAGCCCCAGCATTTT. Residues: CSAEGITRGQPQHF.

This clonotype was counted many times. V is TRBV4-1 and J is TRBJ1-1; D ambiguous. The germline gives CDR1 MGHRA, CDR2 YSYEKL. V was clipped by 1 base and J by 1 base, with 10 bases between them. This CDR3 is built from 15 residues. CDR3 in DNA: TGCGCCAGCAGCCAAGCGGAATGGGAGAACACTGAAGCTTTCTTT. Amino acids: CASSQAEWENTEAFF.

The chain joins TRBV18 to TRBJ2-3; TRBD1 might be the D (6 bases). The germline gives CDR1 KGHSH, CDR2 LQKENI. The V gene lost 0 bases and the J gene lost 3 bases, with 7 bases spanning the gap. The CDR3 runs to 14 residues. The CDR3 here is CASSPPTGTDTQYF. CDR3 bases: TGTGCCAGCTCACCACCTACAGGGACAGATACGCAGTATTTT.